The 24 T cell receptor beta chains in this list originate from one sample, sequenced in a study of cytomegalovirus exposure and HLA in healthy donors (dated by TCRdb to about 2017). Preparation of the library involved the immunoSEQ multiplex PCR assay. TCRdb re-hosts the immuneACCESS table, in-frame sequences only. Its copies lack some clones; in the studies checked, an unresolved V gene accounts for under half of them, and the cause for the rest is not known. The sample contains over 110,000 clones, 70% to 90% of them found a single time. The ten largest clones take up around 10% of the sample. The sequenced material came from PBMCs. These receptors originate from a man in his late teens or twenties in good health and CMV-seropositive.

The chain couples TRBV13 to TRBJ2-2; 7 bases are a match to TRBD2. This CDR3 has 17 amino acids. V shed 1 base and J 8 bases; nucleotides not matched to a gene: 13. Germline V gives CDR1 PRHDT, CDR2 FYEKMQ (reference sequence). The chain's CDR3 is CASSLDPPISGEGELFF. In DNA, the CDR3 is TGTGCCAGCAGCTTAGACCCCCCCATCAGCGGGGAGGGGGAGCTGTTTTTT.

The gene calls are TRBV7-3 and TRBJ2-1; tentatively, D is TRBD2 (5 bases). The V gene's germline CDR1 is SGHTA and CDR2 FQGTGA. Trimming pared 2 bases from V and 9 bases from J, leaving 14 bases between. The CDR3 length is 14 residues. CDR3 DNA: TGTGCCAGCAGCTTAGGGAGAACTGGGCGTGAGCAGTTCTTC. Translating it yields CASSLGRTGREQFF.

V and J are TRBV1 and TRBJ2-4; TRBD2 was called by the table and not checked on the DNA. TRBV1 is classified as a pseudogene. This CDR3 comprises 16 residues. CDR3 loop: CTSSPTRSLAKNIQYF. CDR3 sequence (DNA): TGCACCAGCAGCCCAACTAGGTCCTTAGCCAAAAACATTCAGTACTTC.

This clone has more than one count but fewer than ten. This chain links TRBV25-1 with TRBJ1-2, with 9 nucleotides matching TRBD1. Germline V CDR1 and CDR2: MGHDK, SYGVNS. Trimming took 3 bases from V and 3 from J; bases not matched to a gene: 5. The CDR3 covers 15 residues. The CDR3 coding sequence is TGTGCCAGCAGTGATCGAGGGACAGGGCACTATGGCTACACCTTC. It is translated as CASSDRGTGHYGYTF.

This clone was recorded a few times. The CDR3 DNA reads TGCAGTGCTAGAGATCCTAGTGGCTACACCTTC. It yields the protein CSARDPSGYTF. V usage is TRBV20-1 and J usage is TRBJ1-2; D is ambiguous. Germline V gene sequence: CDR1 DFQATT, CDR2 SNEGSKA (reference sequence). The V end was cut by 0 bases, the J end by 7 bases, with 6 bases between. This CDR3 region has 11 residues.

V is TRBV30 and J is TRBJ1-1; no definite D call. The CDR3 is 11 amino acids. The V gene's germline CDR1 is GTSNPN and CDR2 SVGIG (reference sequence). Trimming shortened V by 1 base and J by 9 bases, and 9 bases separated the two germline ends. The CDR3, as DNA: TGTGCCTGGAGTGGACAAAGACAAGCTTTCTTT. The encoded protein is CAWSGQRQAFF.

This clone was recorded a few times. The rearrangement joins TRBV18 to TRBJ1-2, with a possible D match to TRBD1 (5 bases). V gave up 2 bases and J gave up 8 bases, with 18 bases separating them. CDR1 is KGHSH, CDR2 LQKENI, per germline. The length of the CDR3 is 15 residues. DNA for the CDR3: TGTGCCAGCTCACCAACCTCGACAGACTTCCCGGGCTACACCTTC. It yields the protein CASSPTSTDFPGYTF.

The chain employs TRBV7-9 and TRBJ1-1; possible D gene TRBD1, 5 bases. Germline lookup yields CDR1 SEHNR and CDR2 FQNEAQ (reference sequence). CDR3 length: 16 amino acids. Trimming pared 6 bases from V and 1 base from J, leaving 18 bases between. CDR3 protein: CASSPTAGRTNTEAFF. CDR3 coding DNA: TGTGCCAGCAGTCCAACGGCAGGGAGGACGAACACTGAAGCTTTCTTT.

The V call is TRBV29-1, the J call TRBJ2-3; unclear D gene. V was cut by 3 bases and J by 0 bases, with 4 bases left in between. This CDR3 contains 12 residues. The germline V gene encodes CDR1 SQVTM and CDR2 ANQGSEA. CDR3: CSVEYSTDTQYF. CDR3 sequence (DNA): TGCAGCGTTGAGTATAGCACAGATACGCAGTATTTT.

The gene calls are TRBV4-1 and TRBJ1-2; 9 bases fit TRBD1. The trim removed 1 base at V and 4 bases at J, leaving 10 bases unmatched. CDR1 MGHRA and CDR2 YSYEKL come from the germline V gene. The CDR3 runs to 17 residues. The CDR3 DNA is TGCGCCAGCAGCCAAGTTCTTTCGGGACAGGGTACCTATGGCTACACCTTC. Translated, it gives CASSQVLSGQGTYGYTF.

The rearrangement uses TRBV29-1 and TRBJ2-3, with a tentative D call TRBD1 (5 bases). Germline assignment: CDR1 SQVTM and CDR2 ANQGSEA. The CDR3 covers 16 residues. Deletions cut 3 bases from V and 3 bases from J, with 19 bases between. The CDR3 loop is CSVDSRVGLATDTQYF. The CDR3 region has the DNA TGCAGCGTTGATTCCAGGGTAGGGTTGGCGACAGATACGCAGTATTTT.

This chain's CDR3 is CASSRGLGQPQHF. CDR3 sequence (DNA): TGTGCCAGCAGCCGGGGTTTAGGTCAGCCCCAGCATTTT. The genes are TRBV11-2 and TRBJ1-5; D uncertain. V lost 5 bases and J lost 6, with 11 bases in between. The CDR3 totals 13 residues. Looked up from germline, CDR1 is SGHAT and CDR2 is FQNNGV.

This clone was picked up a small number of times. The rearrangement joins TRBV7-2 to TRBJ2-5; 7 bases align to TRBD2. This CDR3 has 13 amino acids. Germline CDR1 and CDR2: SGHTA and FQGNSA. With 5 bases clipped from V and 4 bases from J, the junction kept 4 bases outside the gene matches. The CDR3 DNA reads TGTGCCAGCAGCAGAAGCGGGACAGAGACCCAGTACTTC. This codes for CASSRSGTETQYF.

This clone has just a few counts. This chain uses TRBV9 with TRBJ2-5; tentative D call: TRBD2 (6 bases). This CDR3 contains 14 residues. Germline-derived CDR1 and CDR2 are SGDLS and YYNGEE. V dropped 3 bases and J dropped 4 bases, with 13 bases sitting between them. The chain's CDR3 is CASSAPGLAETQYF. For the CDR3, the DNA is TGTGCCAGCAGCGCGCCGGGACTGGCAGAGACCCAGTACTTC. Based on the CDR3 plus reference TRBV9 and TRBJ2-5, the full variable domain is DSGVTQTPKHLITATGQRVTLRCSPRSGDLSVYWYQQSLDQGLQFLIQYYNGEERAKGNILERFSAQQFPDLHSELNLSSLELGDSALYFCASSAPGLAETQYFGPGTRLLVL.

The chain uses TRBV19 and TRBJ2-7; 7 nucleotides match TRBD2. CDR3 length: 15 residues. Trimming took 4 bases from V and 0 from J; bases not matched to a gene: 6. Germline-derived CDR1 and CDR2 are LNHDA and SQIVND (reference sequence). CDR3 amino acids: CASSRLADRSYEQYF. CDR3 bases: TGTGCCAGTAGTAGGCTAGCGGATCGCTCCTACGAGCAGTACTTC.

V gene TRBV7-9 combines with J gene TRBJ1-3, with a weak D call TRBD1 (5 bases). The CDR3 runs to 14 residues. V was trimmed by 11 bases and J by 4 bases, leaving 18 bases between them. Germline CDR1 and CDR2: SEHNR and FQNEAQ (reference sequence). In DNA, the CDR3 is TGTGCCGGACAACAGTTGGTCTCCGGAAACACCATATATTTT. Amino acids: CAGQQLVSGNTIYF.

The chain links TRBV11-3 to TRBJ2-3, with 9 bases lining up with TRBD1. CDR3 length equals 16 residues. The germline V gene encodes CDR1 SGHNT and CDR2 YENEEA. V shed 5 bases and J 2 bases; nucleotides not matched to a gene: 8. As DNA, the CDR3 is TGTGCCAGCAGCACCGGGACAGGGACCCTCACAGATACGCAGTATTTT. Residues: CASSTGTGTLTDTQYF.

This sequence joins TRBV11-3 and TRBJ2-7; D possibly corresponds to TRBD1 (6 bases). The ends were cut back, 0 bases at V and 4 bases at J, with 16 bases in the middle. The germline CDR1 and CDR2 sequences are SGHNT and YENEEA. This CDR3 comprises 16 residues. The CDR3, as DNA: TGTGCCAGCAGCTTAGAAAAGGGTGGGGGCCAGTACGAGCAGTACTTC. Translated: CASSLEKGGGQYEQYF.

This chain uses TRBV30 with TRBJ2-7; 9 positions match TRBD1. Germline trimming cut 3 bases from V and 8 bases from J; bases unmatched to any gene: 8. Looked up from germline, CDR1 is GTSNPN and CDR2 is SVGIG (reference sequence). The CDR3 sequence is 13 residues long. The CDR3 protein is CAWRSGDRAKQYF. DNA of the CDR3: TGTGCCTGGAGAAGTGGGGACAGGGCAAAGCAGTACTTC.

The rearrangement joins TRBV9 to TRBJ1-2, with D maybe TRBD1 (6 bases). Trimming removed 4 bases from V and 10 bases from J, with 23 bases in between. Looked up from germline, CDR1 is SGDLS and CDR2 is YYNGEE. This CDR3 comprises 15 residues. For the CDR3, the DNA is TGTGCCAGCAGCCCCCTCGGTGGACAGAGGGTGCTCTACACCTTC. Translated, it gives CASSPLGGQRVLYTF.

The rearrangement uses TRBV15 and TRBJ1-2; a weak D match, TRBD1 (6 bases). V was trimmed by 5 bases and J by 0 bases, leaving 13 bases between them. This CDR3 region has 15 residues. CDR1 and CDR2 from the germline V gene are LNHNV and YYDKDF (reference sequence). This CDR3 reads CATSGGGRANYGYTF. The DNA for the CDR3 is TGTGCCACCAGCGGGGGCGGGAGGGCTAACTATGGCTACACCTTC.

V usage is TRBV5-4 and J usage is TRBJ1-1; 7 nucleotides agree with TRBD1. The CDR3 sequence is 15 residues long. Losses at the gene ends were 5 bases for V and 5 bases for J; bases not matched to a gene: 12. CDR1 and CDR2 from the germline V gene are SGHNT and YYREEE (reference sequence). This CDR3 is CASRGQLSAGTEAFF. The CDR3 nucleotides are TGTGCCAGCAGGGGACAGCTTTCCGCCGGGACTGAAGCTTTCTTT. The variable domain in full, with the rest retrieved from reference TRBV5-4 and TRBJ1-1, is ETGVTQSPTHLIKTRGQQVTLRCSSQSGHNTVSWYQQALGQGPQFIFQYYREEENGRGNFPPRFSGLQFPNYSSELNVNALELDDSALYLCASRGQLSAGTEAFFGQGTRLTVV.

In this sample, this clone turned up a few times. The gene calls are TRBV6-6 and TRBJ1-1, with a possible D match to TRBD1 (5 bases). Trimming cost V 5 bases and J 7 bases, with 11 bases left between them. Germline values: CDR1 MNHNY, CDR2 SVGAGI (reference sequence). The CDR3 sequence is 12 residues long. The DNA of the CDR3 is TGTGCCAGCAGTCACAGGATGGGTGAAGCTTTCTTT. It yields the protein CASSHRMGEAFF.

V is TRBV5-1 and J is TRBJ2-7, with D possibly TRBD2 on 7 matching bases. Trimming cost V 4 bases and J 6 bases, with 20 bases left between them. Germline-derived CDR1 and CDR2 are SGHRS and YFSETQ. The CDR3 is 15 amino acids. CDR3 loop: CASSPPERGGLEQYF. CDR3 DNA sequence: TGCGCCAGCAGCCCCCCGGAGAGGGGGGGACTCGAGCAGTACTTC.